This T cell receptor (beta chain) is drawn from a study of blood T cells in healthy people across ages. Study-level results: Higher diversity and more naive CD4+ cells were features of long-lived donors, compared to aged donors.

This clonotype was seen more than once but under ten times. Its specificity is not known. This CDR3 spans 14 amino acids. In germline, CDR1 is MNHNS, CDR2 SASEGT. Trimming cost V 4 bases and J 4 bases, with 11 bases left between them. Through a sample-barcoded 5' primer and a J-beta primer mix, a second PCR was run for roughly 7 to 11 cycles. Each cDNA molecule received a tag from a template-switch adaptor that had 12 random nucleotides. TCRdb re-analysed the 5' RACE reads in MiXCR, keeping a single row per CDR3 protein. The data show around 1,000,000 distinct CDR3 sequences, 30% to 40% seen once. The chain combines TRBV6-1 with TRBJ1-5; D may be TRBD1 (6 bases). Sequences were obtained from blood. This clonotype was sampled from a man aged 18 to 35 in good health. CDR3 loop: CASSGEGGNQPQHF. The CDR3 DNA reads TGTGCCAGCAGTGGGGAAGGGGGGAATCAGCCCCAGCATTTT.